A selection of T cell receptor beta chains follows, all from one sample in a study of human T cells and chemical hapten exposure. Via MiXCR, TCRdb re-called the reads, giving one row per CDR3 protein. Among around 120,000 distinct CDR3 sequences listed, around 9% were seen once. What was sequenced was whole blood. The receptors were gathered from a human donor in good health. Some clones in this sample may be carry-over from other donors' samples. Both conserved end residues are trimmed from each CDR3.

TRBV2,TRBJ1-3,ASSEGPIRGSPGNTIY
TRBV5-1,TRBJ1-2,ASRPDRNDGYT
TRBV27,TRBJ2-3,ASSFSQGARDTQY
TRBV7-2,TRBJ2-1,ASSLMGQAYNEQF
TRBV15,TRBJ2-1,ATSQSGRAISYNEQF
TRBV6-1,TRBJ1-3,ASTLGGNTIY
TRBV20-1,TRBJ1-1,SADVRAANTEAF
TRBV25-1,TRBJ1-1,ASSERDRSNTEAF
TRBV10-3,TRBJ1-2,AISTTGPSPGYT
TRBV5-6,TRBJ1-2,ASSDRPYGQGADYGYT
TRBV2,TRBJ1-5,ASSGGVANQPQH
TRBV20-1,TRBJ2-7,SAISPGGSGGYEQY
TRBV27,TRBJ2-1,ASQLYRVPSSYNEQF
TRBV12-3/TRBV12-4,TRBJ2-1,ASSYRNEQF
TRBV3-1,TRBJ1-2,ASSRQGPLGYT
TRBV12-3/TRBV12-4,TRBJ1-1,ASSLDLGGTEAF
TRBV19,TRBJ1-2,ASSYGQGSYGYT
TRBV28,TRBJ2-7,ASSLSGATYEQY
TRBV7-9,TRBJ2-2,ASSPGELF
TRBV3-1,TRBJ2-7,ASSQEGTYEQY
TRBV7-2,TRBJ2-5,ASSFGLAGGRGYQETQY
TRBV27,TRBJ2-7,ASSGQASSYEQY
TRBV12-3/TRBV12-4,TRBJ2-2,ASSLATGAGTGELF
TRBV6-1,TRBJ1-3,ASSENPNRVPFSGNTIY
TRBV9,TRBJ2-3,ASSEWGATDTQY
TRBV20-1,TRBJ2-1,SAPTAGGPYNEQF
TRBV20-1,TRBJ2-3,SAEGDSTDTQY